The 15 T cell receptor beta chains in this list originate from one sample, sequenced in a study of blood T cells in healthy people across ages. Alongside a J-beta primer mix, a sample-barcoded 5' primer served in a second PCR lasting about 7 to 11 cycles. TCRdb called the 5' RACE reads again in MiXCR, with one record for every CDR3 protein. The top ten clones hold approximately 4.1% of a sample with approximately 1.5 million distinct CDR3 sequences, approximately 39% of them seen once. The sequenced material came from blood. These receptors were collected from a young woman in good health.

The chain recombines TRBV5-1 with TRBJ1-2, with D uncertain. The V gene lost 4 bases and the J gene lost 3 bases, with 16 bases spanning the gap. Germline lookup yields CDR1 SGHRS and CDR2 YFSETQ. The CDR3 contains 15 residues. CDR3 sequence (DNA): TGCGCCAGCAGCCTAACCCCGCTAGAGGACTATGGCTACACCTTC. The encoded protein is CASSLTPLEDYGYTF.

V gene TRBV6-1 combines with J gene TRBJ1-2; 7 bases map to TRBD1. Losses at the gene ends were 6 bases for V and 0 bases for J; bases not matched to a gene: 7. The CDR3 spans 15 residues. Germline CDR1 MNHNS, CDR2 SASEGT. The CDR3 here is CASRPRTGTNYGYTF. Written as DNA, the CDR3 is TGTGCCAGCAGACCGCGGACAGGAACTAACTATGGCTACACCTTC.

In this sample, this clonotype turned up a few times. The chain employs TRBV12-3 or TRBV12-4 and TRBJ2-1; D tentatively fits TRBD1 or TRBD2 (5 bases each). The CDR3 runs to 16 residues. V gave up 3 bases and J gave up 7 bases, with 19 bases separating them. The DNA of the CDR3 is TGTGCCAGCAGTTTCCCGAAGGGGACGGCCCTTAATGAGCAGTTCTTC. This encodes CASSFPKGTALNEQFF.

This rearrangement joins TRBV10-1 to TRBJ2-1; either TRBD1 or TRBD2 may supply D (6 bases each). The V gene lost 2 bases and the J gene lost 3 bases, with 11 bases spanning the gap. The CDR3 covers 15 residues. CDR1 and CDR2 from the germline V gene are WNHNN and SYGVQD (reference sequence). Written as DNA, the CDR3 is TGCGCCAGCAGTGAGGGCGGGACAATCTACAATGAGCAGTTCTTC. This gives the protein CASSEGGTIYNEQFF.

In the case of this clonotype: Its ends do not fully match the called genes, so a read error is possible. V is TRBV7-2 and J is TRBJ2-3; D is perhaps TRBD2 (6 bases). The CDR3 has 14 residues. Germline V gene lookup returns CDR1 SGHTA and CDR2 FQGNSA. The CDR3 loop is CVSSLGGSGDTQYF. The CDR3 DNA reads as TGTGTCAGCAGCTTAGGTGGTAGCGGAGATACGCAGTATTTT.

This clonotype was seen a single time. The CDR3 is CASSLGPGLGYTF. As DNA, the CDR3 is TGTGCCAGCAGTTTAGGGCCAGGATTAGGCTACACCTTC. V usage is TRBV27 and J usage is TRBJ1-2; D ambiguous. V lost 2 bases and J 8 bases, leaving 12 bases between the germline ends. CDR1 and CDR2 (germline): MNHEY, SMNVEV (reference sequence). This CDR3 contains 13 residues.

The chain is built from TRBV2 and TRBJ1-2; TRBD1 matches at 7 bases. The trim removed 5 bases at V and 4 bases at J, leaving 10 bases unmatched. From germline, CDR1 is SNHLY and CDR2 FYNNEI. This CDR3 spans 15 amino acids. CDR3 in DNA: TGTGCCAGCAGTCCGATACAGGGGTACAGCTATGGCTACACCTTC. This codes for CASSPIQGYSYGYTF.

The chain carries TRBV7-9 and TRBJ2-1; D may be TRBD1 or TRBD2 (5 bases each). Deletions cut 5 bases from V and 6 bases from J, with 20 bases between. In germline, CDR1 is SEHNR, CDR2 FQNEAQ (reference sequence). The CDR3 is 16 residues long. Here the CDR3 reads CASSTGTTTFFNEQFF. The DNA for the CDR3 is TGTGCCAGCAGCACCGGGACCACCACCTTCTTCAATGAGCAGTTCTTC.

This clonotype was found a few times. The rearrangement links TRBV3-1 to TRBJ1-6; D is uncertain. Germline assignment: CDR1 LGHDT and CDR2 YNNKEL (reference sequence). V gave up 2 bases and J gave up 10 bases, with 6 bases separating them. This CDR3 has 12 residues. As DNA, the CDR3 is TGTGCCAGCAGCCAACTGGACTCACCCCTCCACTTT. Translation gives CASSQLDSPLHF.

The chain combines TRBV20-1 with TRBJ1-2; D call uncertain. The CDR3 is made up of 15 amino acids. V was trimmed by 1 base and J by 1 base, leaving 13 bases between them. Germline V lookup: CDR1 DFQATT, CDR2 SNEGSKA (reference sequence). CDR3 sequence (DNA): TGCAGTGCTAGAGCCAGATTAGGAATTAACTATGGCTACACCTTC. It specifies CSARARLGINYGYTF.

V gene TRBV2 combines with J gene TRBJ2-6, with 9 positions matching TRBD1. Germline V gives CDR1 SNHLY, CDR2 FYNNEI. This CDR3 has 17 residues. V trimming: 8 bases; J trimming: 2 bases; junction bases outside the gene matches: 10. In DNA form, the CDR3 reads TGTGCCAGCTCAGAAACGGGACAGGGTCCTGGGGCCAACGTCCTGACTTTC. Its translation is CASSETGQGPGANVLTF.

The CDR3, as DNA: TGCGCCAGCAGTTTAGAATTATATTCCAATGAGCAGTACTTC. Amino acids: CASSLELYSNEQYF. The chain employs TRBV23-1 and TRBJ2-1; D gene uncertain. The better agreement between TRBJ2-7 and the DNA end casts doubt on the J call. Being an ORF, TRBV23-1 has a function that is uncertain. The CDR3 has 14 residues.

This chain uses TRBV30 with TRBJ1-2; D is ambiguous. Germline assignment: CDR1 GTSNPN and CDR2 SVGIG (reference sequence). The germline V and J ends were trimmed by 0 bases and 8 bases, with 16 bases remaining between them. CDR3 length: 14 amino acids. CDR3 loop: CAWSVFFRSSGYTF. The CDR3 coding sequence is TGTGCCTGGAGTGTATTTTTTCGTTCAAGCGGCTACACCTTC.

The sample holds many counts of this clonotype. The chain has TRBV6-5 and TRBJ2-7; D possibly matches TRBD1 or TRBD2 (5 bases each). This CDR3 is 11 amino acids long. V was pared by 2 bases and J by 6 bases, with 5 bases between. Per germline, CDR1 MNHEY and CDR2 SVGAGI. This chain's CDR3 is CASSYGGEQYF. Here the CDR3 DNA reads TGTGCCAGCAGTTACGGGGGCGAGCAGTACTTC.

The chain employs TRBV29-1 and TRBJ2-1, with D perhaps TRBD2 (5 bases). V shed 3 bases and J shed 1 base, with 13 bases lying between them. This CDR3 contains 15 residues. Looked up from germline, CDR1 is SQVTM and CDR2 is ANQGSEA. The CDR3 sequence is CSVDSPSRSYNEQFF. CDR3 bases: TGCAGCGTTGATTCGCCTAGCAGATCCTACAATGAGCAGTTCTTC.